Listed below are T cell receptor beta chains from one sample, sequenced in a study of technical replicates of blood from a handful of donors. Repertoires were generated with immunoSEQ multiplex PCR, while TCRdb's copy carries only in-frame clones and drops some. In the table there are over 75,000 clones, approximately 97% of which are singletons. Sequencing used T cells isolated from PBMCs. These receptors were obtained from a human donor in good health. Both conserved end residues are trimmed from each CDR3. Rows may omit the clone size; those that give it use once, few, many or a size class.

v_gene,abundance,j_gene,CDR3aa
TRBV25-1,NA,TRBJ2-1,ASSEYRESWNEQF
TRBV5-4,NA,TRBJ2-2,ASREGGNTGELF
TRBV9,NA,TRBJ2-1,ASSSPFRDFKF
TRBV28,few,TRBJ1-1,ASISGLLNTEAF
TRBV7-8,NA,TRBJ1-2,ASSQTPTYGYT
TRBV7-9,NA,TRBJ2-7,ASRMGPGGEQY
TRBV4-1,NA,TRBJ2-2,ASSQSGRVGTGELF
TRBV7-8,NA,TRBJ2-2,ASSPTTGELF
TRBV4-3,NA,TRBJ2-3,ASSQNIRGTDTQY
TRBV29-1,NA,TRBJ2-7,SVVRSYEQY
TRBV2,NA,TRBJ2-7,ASSQIYEQY
TRBV19,NA,TRBJ2-3,ASSVRELQGPDTQY
TRBV18,NA,TRBJ1-1,ASSPTRDRPSWEKAF
TRBV4-3,NA,TRBJ2-5,ASSQGLAGETQY
TRBV25-1,NA,TRBJ1-5,ASSGGLYQPQH
TRBV18,NA,TRBJ1-2,ASSEGNYGYT
TRBV19,NA,TRBJ2-7,ATLSSRGPNEQY
TRBV4-2,NA,TRBJ2-2,ASSQDPTVNTGELF
TRBV6-4,NA,TRBJ2-3,ASSDSRETDTQY
TRBV19,NA,TRBJ1-5,ASSPGTGGNQPQH
TRBV30,NA,TRBJ2-1,AWSGKREVNEQF
TRBV9,NA,TRBJ2-7,ASSVRTGDYEQY
TRBV2,NA,TRBJ1-5,ASTSGGSQPQH
TRBV6-5,NA,TRBJ1-2,ASSKRRWYGYT
TRBV7-3,NA,TRBJ2-7,ASSSRPSYEQY
TRBV18,NA,TRBJ2-5,ASSPSPSGSLETQY
TRBV9,NA,TRBJ2-7,ASSVGREQY
TRBV7-8,NA,TRBJ2-1,ASSLAGTRDYNEQF
TRBV6-6,NA,TRBJ1-4,AARGQVNEKLF
TRBV4-1,NA,TRBJ1-1,ASSPGQGAEAF
TRBV6-5,NA,TRBJ1-5,ASRPTAYQPQH
TRBV2,NA,TRBJ2-1,ASSETSGRPDEQF
TRBV7-7,NA,TRBJ2-2,ASSLGPGAGELF
TRBV7-9,NA,TRBJ2-1,ASSLGGGRYEQF
TRBV28,once,TRBJ2-2,ASSSPPGTSGRAHTGELF
TRBV10-1,NA,TRBJ2-7,ASSDGSGGEY
TRBV11-2,NA,TRBJ2-1,ASSLTGTGAYNEQF
TRBV30,once,TRBJ2-1,AWSVNSGTYNEQF
TRBV10-3,NA,TRBJ2-7,AIEQVTGEQY
TRBV11-2,NA,TRBJ2-5,ASSSRDWGAETQY
TRBV5-6,NA,TRBJ1-4,ASEGAKEKLF